This TCR beta chain was identified in a study of identical twins. CDR1 is SGHTA, CDR2 FQGNSA, per germline. V was shortened by 1 base and J by 9 bases, with 16 bases between the two germline ends. The CDR3 has 15 amino acids. This clonotype was detected ten times or more. TCRdb analysed the 5' RACE reads with MiXCR anew, one entry per CDR3 protein. This sample has about 700,000 distinct CDR3 sequences, with 5.5% to 7.5% found just once. This receptor was identified in a man aged 18 to 29 in good health. Specimen: naive T cells sorted from blood. The J gene is TRBJ2-1, the V gene TRBV7-2; D is ambiguous. CDR3 amino acids: CASSLGTPGTVEQFF. CDR3 sequence (DNA): TGTGCCAGCAGCTTAGGGACCCCCGGTACTGTTGAGCAGTTCTTC.